This T cell receptor beta chain was recorded in a study of blood T cell repertoires in COVID-19. Study-wide background: Donors in the United States, Italy and Spain gave samples during acute or convalescent COVID-19. Nucleic acid was either cDNA or gDNA, and it came from T cells, B-cell-depleted T cells, or PBMCs.

From germline, CDR1 is ENHRY and CDR2 SYGVKD. V was trimmed by 2 bases and J by 3 bases, leaving 7 bases between them. The CDR3 has 13 residues. In the original workflow: Nucleated cell counts were estimated from reference gene primer amplification. Only in-frame clones appear in the TCRdb table, and some are missing; sequencing was by immunoSEQ multiplex PCR. V, J and clone size reflect that table, while D and trimming were determined from the DNA. This repertoire shows 140,000 or so clones, 80% found once; its top ten account for approximately 3.5%. Sequencing was carried out using peripheral blood. The source is an older man who had recovered from COVID-19. V gene TRBV10-3 combines with J gene TRBJ2-5; no definite D call. The CDR3 protein is CAISEGDKETQYF. The CDR3 nucleotides are TGTGCCATCAGTGAGGGCGACAAAGAGACCCAGTACTTC.